The next 26 T cell receptor beta chains were all read from a single sample in a study of OX40 agonist ivuxolimab in advanced cancers. Profiled with immunoSEQ multiplex PCR; TCRdb holds only in-frame clones, not every one. The sample shows around 40,000 clones, more than 70% of them seen only once. Material: CD4+ or CD8+ T cells sorted from blood, obtained in a trial of the OX40 agonist ivuxolimab. These receptors came from an adult with an advanced solid tumor such as melanoma, head and neck, liver or kidney cancer.

This chain links TRBV6-6 with TRBJ1-5; D not resolved. V gave up 7 bases and J gave up 5 bases, with 3 bases separating them. The CDR3 has 10 residues. Germline V gene data show CDR1 as MNHNY and CDR2 as SVGAGI (reference sequence). The CDR3, as DNA: TGTGCCAGCAACTATCAGCCCCAGCATTTT. It is translated as CASNYQPQHF.

V and J are TRBV11-2 and TRBJ2-1, with 8 bases lining up with TRBD2. With 0 bases clipped from V and 5 bases from J, the junction kept 9 bases outside the gene matches. Looked up from germline, CDR1 is SGHAT and CDR2 is FQNNGV. The CDR3 spans 17 residues. This chain's CDR3 is CASSLDLGGLGNNEQFF. The CDR3 DNA sequence: TGTGCCAGCAGCTTAGATCTGGGGGGACTAGGGAACAATGAGCAGTTCTTC.

V usage is TRBV29-1 and J usage is TRBJ1-1; D gene uncertain. There are 12 residues in the CDR3. Trimming stripped 7 bases from V and 0 bases from J, with 9 bases between. Germline CDR1 reads SQVTM; CDR2 reads ANQGSEA. This CDR3 reads CSGQRMNTEAFF. The CDR3, as DNA: TGCAGCGGTCAGAGGATGAACACTGAAGCTTTCTTT.

The rearrangement uses TRBV28 and TRBJ2-2; possible D gene TRBD2, 5 bases. This CDR3 contains 18 residues. In germline, CDR1 is MDHEN, CDR2 SYDVKM. V lost 3 bases, J lost 1 base, and 18 bases lay in between. CDR3 sequence: CASSFLARVLENTGELFF. For the CDR3, the DNA is TGTGCCAGCAGTTTCCTAGCTCGGGTTCTCGAGAACACCGGGGAGCTGTTTTTT.

This clone was found a few times. The gene calls are TRBV6-6 and TRBJ2-3; 11 positions agree with TRBD1. The CDR3 spans 15 residues. Trimming cost V 7 bases and J 3 bases; bases outside gene matches: 6. Germline CDR1 and CDR2: MNHNY and SVGAGI (reference sequence). The CDR3 DNA reads TGTGCCAGCATTCTTCGGGACAGGGGGACAGATACGCAGTATTTT. The encoded protein is CASILRDRGTDTQYF.

The rearrangement joins TRBV6-6 to TRBJ2-6, with 7 positions matching TRBD1. The length of the CDR3 is 16 residues. Germline V lookup: CDR1 MNHNY, CDR2 SVGAGI (reference sequence). Trimming cost V 7 bases and J 2 bases; bases outside gene matches: 8. In DNA form, the CDR3 reads TGTGCCAGCACAACGGCAGGGGGAACTGGGGCCAACGTCCTGACTTTC. Its translation is CASTTAGGTGANVLTF.

The rearrangement links TRBV7-9 to TRBJ1-4, with D maybe TRBD1 (6 bases). Germline values: CDR1 SEHNR, CDR2 FQNEAQ (reference sequence). The CDR3 covers 15 residues. V gave up 1 base and J gave up 2 bases, with 8 bases separating them. This CDR3 reads CASSLVGGTNEKLFF. Written as DNA, the CDR3 is TGTGCCAGCAGCTTAGTGGGGGGCACTAATGAAAAACTGTTTTTT. The full variable domain, rest sourced from reference TRBV7-9 and TRBJ1-4, is DTGVSQNPRHKITKRGQNVTFRCDPISEHNRLYWYRQTLGQGPEFLTYFQNEAQLEKSRLLSDRFSAERPKGSFSTLEIQRTEQGDSAMYLCASSLVGGTNEKLFFGSGTQLSVL.

This chain joins TRBV9 and TRBJ1-2, with TRBD1 matching over 8 bases. J was trimmed by 2 bases and V by 0 bases; bases with no gene match: 3. There are 15 residues in the CDR3. CDR1 SGDLS and CDR2 YYNGEE come from the germline V gene. This CDR3 is CASSVAWTGNYGYTF. The CDR3 DNA reads as TGTGCCAGCAGCGTAGCCTGGACAGGGAACTATGGCTACACCTTC.

The chain uses TRBV28 and TRBJ2-3; D gene ambiguous. V shed 8 bases and J shed 0 bases, with 18 bases lying between them. The CDR3 loop spans 16 amino acids. Germline CDR1 reads MDHEN; CDR2 reads SYDVKM. The CDR3 loop reads CASGSLAAFSTDTQYF. The CDR3 DNA is TGTGCCAGCGGAAGCTTAGCTGCATTTAGCACAGATACGCAGTATTTT.

The chain recombines TRBV11-3 with TRBJ1-1; no clear D. With 7 bases removed from V and 1 base from J, the gap between germline ends came to 16 bases. CDR3 length equals 15 residues. Per the germline V gene, CDR1 is SGHNT and CDR2 is YENEEA. CDR3 sequence reads: CASITFGQANTEAFF. CDR3 DNA sequence: TGTGCCAGCATCACCTTCGGGCAGGCGAACACTGAAGCTTTCTTT.

The sample holds one count of this clone. The V and J genes are TRBV9 and TRBJ2-1, with TRBD2 matching over 10 bases. In germline, CDR1 is SGDLS, CDR2 YYNGEE. There are 15 residues in the CDR3. V gave up 7 bases and J gave up 7 bases; unmatched junction bases: 11. DNA for the CDR3: TGTGCCAGCGGCTCCCTAGCGGGAGTTGGTAATGAGCAGTTCTTC. It yields the protein CASGSLAGVGNEQFF. The whole variable domain, filled in from reference TRBV9 and TRBJ2-1, reads DSGVTQTPKHLITATGQRVTLRCSPRSGDLSVYWYQQSLDQGLQFLIQYYNGEERAKGNILERFSAQQFPDLHSELNLSSLELGDSALYFCASGSLAGVGNEQFFGPGTRLTVL.

This chain joins TRBV7-2 and TRBJ2-5, with 14 bases that match TRBD2. CDR1 and CDR2 (germline): SGHTA, FQGNSA. The length of the CDR3 is 17 residues. The V segment lost 1 base and the J segment 5 bases; nucleotides outside the gene matches: 6. The CDR3 DNA follows: TGTGCCAGCAGCTTAGTAGGGACTAGCGGGAGTGGGGAGACCCAGTACTTC. Residues: CASSLVGTSGSGETQYF.

The gene calls are TRBV6-1 and TRBJ2-3; a weak D match, TRBD2 (6 bases). CDR3 size: 13 residues. CDR1 and CDR2 (germline): MNHNS, SASEGT. The ends were cut back, 1 base at V and 5 bases at J, with 7 bases in the middle. The CDR3 DNA reads TGTGCCAGCAGTGAAGGGGGAGGAGATACGCAGTATTTT. As protein: CASSEGGGDTQYF.

The chain combines TRBV9 with TRBJ2-1; 9 nucleotides match TRBD1. The CDR3 totals 15 residues. V lost 4 bases and J lost 2; bases outside the gene matches: 4. Germline lookup yields CDR1 SGDLS and CDR2 YYNGEE. In DNA, the CDR3 is TGTGCCAGCAGCTCCGGGACAGGGACCTACAATGAGCAGTTCTTC. It yields the protein CASSSGTGTYNEQFF.

The V and J genes are TRBV18 and TRBJ2-5; 7 bases match TRBD1. Germline V CDR1 and CDR2: KGHSH, LQKENI. The CDR3 sequence is 14 residues long. V was pared by 8 bases and J by 2 bases, with 8 bases of the junction left unmatched. CDR3 nucleotide sequence: TGTGCCAGCGCAGGTCGGGACAGACAAGAGACCCAGTACTTC. Translating gives CASAGRDRQETQYF.

The chain has TRBV7-9 and TRBJ1-1; D is perhaps TRBD1 (6 bases). The CDR3 spans 17 residues. Trimming took off 2 bases at V and 1 base at J, with 17 bases between the two ends. The V gene's germline CDR1 is SEHNR and CDR2 FQNEAQ (reference sequence). The CDR3 DNA follows: TGTGCCAGCAGCTTATTCGGGTCAAGCAGGGGGAACACTGAAGCTTTCTTT. Protein sequence: CASSLFGSSRGNTEAFF.

V is TRBV12-5 and J is TRBJ2-2, with 11 bases lining up with TRBD1. Germline CDR1 and CDR2: LGHNT and FRNRAP. V lost 4 bases and J lost 7; bases outside the gene matches: 5. The CDR3 covers 15 residues. In nucleotides, the CDR3 is TGTGCTAGTGGTTCTCGGACAGGGGGCGTCGGGGAGCTGTTTTTT. This encodes CASGSRTGGVGELFF.

This clone was counted between two and nine times. The chain recombines TRBV5-5 with TRBJ2-7; 7 bases agree with TRBD2. V shed 0 bases, J shed 4 bases, and the junction held 4 bases outside the gene matches. Germline V gives CDR1 SGHKS, CDR2 YYEKEE (reference sequence). This CDR3 is 14 amino acids long. The CDR3 protein is CASSLDPSGYEQYF. The CDR3 DNA reads as TGTGCCAGCAGCTTGGACCCTAGCGGTTACGAGCAGTACTTC.

The rearrangement joins TRBV14 to TRBJ2-7; TRBD1 agrees at 11 bases. V was pared by 4 bases and J by 6 bases, with 8 bases of the junction left unmatched. The CDR3 sequence is 15 residues long. Germline assignment: CDR1 SGHDN and CDR2 FVKESK. The CDR3 DNA sequence: TGTGCCAGCAGCCCCCCATCCGGGACAGGGGGCGAGCAGTACTTC. It yields the protein CASSPPSGTGGEQYF.

The chain uses TRBV19 and TRBJ2-6; D not resolved. This CDR3 is built from 14 residues. Germline assignment: CDR1 LNHDA and CDR2 SQIVND (reference sequence). Trimming pared 5 bases from V and 8 bases from J, leaving 13 bases between. In DNA, the CDR3 is TGTGCCAGTAGTGCGGTTTTGCTTACCAACGTCCTGACTTTC. Protein sequence: CASSAVLLTNVLTF.

V and J are TRBV4-3 and TRBJ2-1, with TRBD1 matching over 11 bases. CDR3 length: 15 residues. V lost 1 base to trimming and J lost 6 bases; unmatched junction nucleotides: 2. In germline, CDR1 is LGHNA, CDR2 YSLEER. In DNA form, the CDR3 reads TGCGCCAGCAGCCAAGTGGACAGGGGGCCCAATGAGCAGTTCTTC. The encoded protein is CASSQVDRGPNEQFF.

The chain is built from TRBV2 and TRBJ2-6; 7 bases are shared with TRBD1. CDR3 length equals 15 residues. CDR1 SNHLY and CDR2 FYNNEI come from the germline V gene. The V and J ends lost 6 bases and 1 base, in that order; junction bases with no gene match: 3. CDR3 protein: CASSRGSSGANVLTF. In nucleotides, the CDR3 is TGTGCCAGCAGCAGGGGGTCTTCTGGGGCCAACGTCCTGACTTTC.

This clone showed up just once. The V gene is TRBV30, the J gene TRBJ1-2, with 12 positions matching TRBD1. Germline loops: CDR1 GTSNPN, CDR2 SVGIG (reference sequence). The V and J ends lost 3 bases and 3 bases, in that order; junction bases with no gene match: 2. The CDR3 consists of 14 residues. The DNA for the CDR3 is TGTGCCTGGAGGGGACAGGGGGCTTACTATGGCTACACCTTC. Amino acid sequence: CAWRGQGAYYGYTF.

The V call is TRBV6-5, the J call TRBJ1-5; D gene unclear. V was shortened by 7 bases and J by 1 base, with 14 bases between the two germline ends. CDR3 length: 15 residues. Germline V CDR1 and CDR2: MNHEY, SVGAGI. The CDR3 loop reads CASTLGLWSNQPQHF. Here the CDR3 DNA reads TGTGCCAGCACCCTAGGGCTCTGGAGCAATCAGCCCCAGCATTTT.

This clone has only one observation. This sequence joins TRBV5-8 and TRBJ1-1; D ambiguous. Deletions cut 0 bases from V and 4 bases from J, with 16 bases between. The CDR3 runs to 16 residues. Germline-derived CDR1 and CDR2 are SGHTS and YDEGEE. The CDR3 loop is CASSLGGGIRPTEAFF. Written as DNA, the CDR3 is TGTGCCAGCAGCTTGGGGGGAGGGATCCGTCCCACTGAAGCTTTCTTT.

The genes are TRBV5-4 and TRBJ2-1; a weak D match, TRBD2 (5 bases). The CDR3 runs 17 residues. Looked up from germline, CDR1 is SGHNT and CDR2 is YYREEE (reference sequence). V was pared by 0 bases and J by 9 bases, with 22 bases between. The CDR3 region has the DNA TGTGCCAGCAGCTTGGGCTTCCAGCCGGAGGATATGGGTGAGCAGTTCTTC. It is translated as CASSLGFQPEDMGEQFF. The variable domain in full, completed from reference TRBV5-4 and TRBJ2-1, reads ETGVTQSPTHLIKTRGQQVTLRCSSQSGHNTVSWYQQALGQGPQFIFQYYREEENGRGNFPPRFSGLQFPNYSSELNVNALELDDSALYLCASSLGFQPEDMGEQFFGPGTRLTVL.